This T cell receptor beta chain comes out of a study of molecular identifiers for immune sequencing clone quantification. Germline V gene lookup returns CDR1 SGHNT and CDR2 YYREEE (reference sequence). V lost 4 bases to trimming and J lost 4 bases, with 15 bases between them. The CDR3 is made up of 14 amino acids. TCRdb re-derived calls from the PCR reads in MiXCR, one entry per CDR3 protein. The sample holds around 320,000 distinct CDR3 sequences, 24% seen once. Sequenced: naive CD8+ T cells from blood, with Jurkat cell RNA spiked in. Noted subset: FACS-sorted CD8+CD4-CCR7+CD45RA+ naive T cells. The chain couples TRBV5-4 to TRBJ2-7; possibly TRBD2 for D (6 bases). This clonotype originated in a human donor in good health. Some libraries in this study had Jurkat cell RNA spiked in. CDR3 sequence: CASSLHTEGYEQYF. In nucleotides, the CDR3 is TGTGCCAGCAGCCTACATACGGAGGGGTACGAGCAGTACTTC.